Given below is one T cell receptor (beta chain) in context. The CDR3 has 14 amino acids. V dropped 5 bases and J dropped 5 bases, with 14 bases sitting between them. Germline-derived CDR1 and CDR2 are MNHEY and SMNVEV (reference sequence). This specimen belongs to a study of OX40 agonist ivuxolimab in advanced cancers. The table came from immunoSEQ multiplex PCR; TCRdb's copy has only in-frame clones and leaves some out. Of some 95,000 clones in the sample, roughly 88% are singletons; the top ten hold 3.5% to 4.5%. Sequences were derived from CD4+ or CD8+ T cells sorted from blood, sampled in a trial of the OX40 agonist ivuxolimab. The chain recombines TRBV27 with TRBJ2-3; D perhaps matches TRBD2 (5 bases). The sequence was collected from an adult with an advanced solid tumor such as melanoma, head and neck, liver or kidney cancer. The CDR3 sequence: CASSPGPEGDTQYF. As DNA, the CDR3 is TGTGCCAGCAGTCCTGGTCCCGAGGGAGATACGCAGTATTTT.